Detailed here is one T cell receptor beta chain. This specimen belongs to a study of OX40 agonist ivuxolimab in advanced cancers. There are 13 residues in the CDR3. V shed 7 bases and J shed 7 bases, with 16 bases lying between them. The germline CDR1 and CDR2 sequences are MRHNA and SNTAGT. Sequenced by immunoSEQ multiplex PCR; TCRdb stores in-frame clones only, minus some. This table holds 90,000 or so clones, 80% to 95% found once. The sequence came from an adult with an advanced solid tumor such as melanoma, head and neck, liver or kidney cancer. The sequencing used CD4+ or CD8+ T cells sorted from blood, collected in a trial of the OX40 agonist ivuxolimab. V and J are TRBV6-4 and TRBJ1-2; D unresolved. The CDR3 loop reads CASKGAGGGGYTF. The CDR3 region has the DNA TGTGCCAGCAAGGGTGCCGGAGGCGGTGGCTACACCTTC.